The 21 T cell receptor beta chains below all came from one sample that was sequenced in a study of CD8+CD57+ T cells in acquired aplastic anemia. By flow cytometry, patients selected for sequencing had shown an expansion of CD8+CD57+ cells. Researchers used genomic DNA as the template to profile TCR beta VDJ and CDR3. TCRdb itself ran the reads through MiXCR, one entry per CDR3 protein. The repertoire holds hundreds of thousands of distinct CDR3 sequences, with around 45% as singletons. The sequencing sample was made of sorted CD4+, CD8+, or CD8+CD57+ T cells (not recorded which) from PBMCs. These receptor sequences come from a human donor with aplastic anemia.

This clonotype occurred many times. The chain combines TRBV12-5 with TRBJ1-2; D may be TRBD1 (5 bases). From germline, CDR1 is LGHNT and CDR2 FRNRAP. This CDR3 has 13 amino acids. The ends were cut back, 2 bases at V and 3 bases at J, with 7 bases in the middle. DNA of the CDR3: TGTGCTAGTGGTTTGTCGGGGGACTATGGCTACACCTTC. It codes for CASGLSGDYGYTF.

Worth noting for this clonotype: Germline is not matched at one junction end, which may reflect a read error. J is TRBJ1-2 and V is TRBV2; TRBD1 agrees at 10 bases. Germline V gene sequence: CDR1 SNHLY, CDR2 FYNNEI. This CDR3 has 18 amino acids. The CDR3 spells CASSEITGTGEVGYGYTF. DNA of the CDR3: TGCGCCAGCAGTGAGATCACCGGGACAGGGGAGGTAGGCTATGGCTACACCTTC.

The genes are TRBV5-5 and TRBJ2-7; no clear D gene. The V gene's germline CDR1 is SGHKS and CDR2 YYEKEE (reference sequence). V lost 2 bases and J 1 base, leaving 10 bases between the germline ends. This CDR3 contains 14 residues. CDR3 in amino acids: CASSFVLGSYEQYF. CDR3 sequence (DNA): TGTGCCAGCAGCTTCGTCCTAGGATCCTACGAGCAGTACTTC.

This clonotype was observed many times. The V gene is TRBV19, the J gene TRBJ2-7; D might be TRBD2 (5 bases). The CDR3 runs to 13 residues. The germline V gene encodes CDR1 LNHDA and CDR2 SQIVND (reference sequence). The germline V and J ends were trimmed by 2 bases and 5 bases, with 10 bases remaining between them. The CDR3 loop is CASSILIGDEQYF. Here the CDR3 DNA reads TGTGCCAGTAGTATATTGATCGGGGACGAGCAGTACTTC.

This clonotype occurred many times. The V gene is TRBV15, the J gene TRBJ1-3, with TRBD1 matching 7 bases. V lost 1 base and J lost 11; bases outside the gene matches: 11. Germline loops: CDR1 LNHNV, CDR2 YYDKDF (reference sequence). CDR3 size: 15 residues. The CDR3 DNA follows: TGTGCCACCAGCAGAGCCAGGGGGTTCGCAATGCCCATATATTTT. As protein: CATSRARGFAMPIYF.

This sequence joins TRBV18 and TRBJ2-7; the match to TRBD2 covers 8 bases. This CDR3 contains 15 residues. J was trimmed by 3 bases and V by 3 bases; bases with no gene match: 7. Germline V gene data show CDR1 as KGHSH and CDR2 as LQKENI. The CDR3 protein is CASSPLPGGYYEQYF. CDR3 sequence (DNA): TGTGCCAGCTCACCCCTTCCGGGAGGGTACTACGAGCAGTACTTC.

The V and J genes are TRBV19 and TRBJ2-1; unclear D gene. The CDR3 runs 15 residues. The V and J ends lost 1 base and 1 base respectively, with 8 bases between them. Germline V gives CDR1 LNHDA, CDR2 SQIVND (reference sequence). The CDR3 nucleotides are TGTGCCAGTAGTATAGGAGACGGGTCCTACAATGAGCAGTTCTTC. Its translation is CASSIGDGSYNEQFF.

This clonotype was observed many times. The chain couples TRBV2 to TRBJ1-5; D may be TRBD1 (5 bases). Germline V gene lookup returns CDR1 SNHLY and CDR2 FYNNEI. The CDR3 sequence is 13 residues long. Trimming removed 4 bases at V and 4 bases at J, with 8 bases between. The CDR3 is CASSAGRNQPQHF. DNA for the CDR3: TGTGCCAGCAGTGCAGGGCGGAATCAGCCCCAGCATTTT.

This clonotype showed up just once. CDR3 coding DNA: TGTGCCAGCAGCTTAGCAGACAGGGGGGTCGAGCAGTACTTC. Protein sequence: CASSLADRGVEQYF. The rearrangement joins TRBV7-6 to TRBJ2-7, with 9 bases identical to TRBD1. Germline CDR1 and CDR2: SGHVS and FNYEAQ. The CDR3 is 14 residues long. The V and J ends lost 0 bases and 6 bases, in that order; junction bases with no gene match: 3.

The rearrangement uses TRBV19 and TRBJ2-1; no clear D gene. The CDR3 loop spans 12 amino acids. Germline CDR1 LNHDA, CDR2 SQIVND (reference sequence). With 5 bases removed from V and 5 bases from J, the gap between germline ends came to 7 bases. The CDR3 is CASSVRDNEQFF. The CDR3 nucleotides read TGTGCCAGTAGTGTTAGGGACAATGAGCAGTTCTTC. Full variable domain (outside the CDR3, taken from reference TRBV19 and TRBJ2-1): DGGITQSPKYLFRKEGQNVTLSCEQNLNHDAMYWYRQDPGQGLRLIYYSQIVNDFQKGDIAEGYSVSREKKESFPLTVTSAQKNPTAFYLCASSVRDNEQFFGPGTRLTVL.

This clonotype was detected ten times or more. This chain joins TRBV10-3 and TRBJ2-1; D tentatively reads TRBD1 or TRBD2 (6 bases each). Looked up from germline, CDR1 is ENHRY and CDR2 is SYGVKD. This CDR3 spans 16 amino acids. V dropped 0 bases and J dropped 5 bases, with 14 bases sitting between them. For the CDR3, the DNA is TGTGCCATCAGTGAGTCGGAGGGGACACTTAACAATGAGCAGTTCTTC. It specifies CAISESEGTLNNEQFF.

This rearrangement joins TRBV30 to TRBJ2-7, with no clear D. The CDR3 length is 14 residues. V was pared by 2 bases and J by 3 bases, with 14 bases between. Germline CDR1 and CDR2: GTSNPN and SVGIG (reference sequence). For the CDR3, the DNA is TGTGCCTGGAGTATCCAGACAACCCTCTACGAGCAGTACTTC. Its protein is CAWSIQTTLYEQYF.

The chain recombines TRBV20-1 with TRBJ2-7; no clear D gene. The CDR3 is 14 residues long. V was trimmed by 3 bases and J by 0 bases, leaving 12 bases between them. The germline V gene has CDR1 DFQATT and CDR2 SNEGSKA (reference sequence). CDR3 coding DNA: TGCAGTGCTAGCCGGACCGAGAGCTCCTACGAGCAGTACTTC. As protein: CSASRTESSYEQYF.

The chain uses TRBV5-1 and TRBJ1-6; 9 bases are a match to TRBD1. CDR1 and CDR2 from the germline V gene are SGHRS and YFSETQ. The CDR3 is made up of 15 amino acids. J was trimmed by 10 bases and V by 3 bases; bases with no gene match: 8. The CDR3: CASSSNSGQGSPLHF. In DNA form, the CDR3 reads TGCGCCAGCAGCTCTAATTCGGGACAGGGCTCACCCCTCCACTTT.

This clonotype has more than one count but fewer than ten. Here the CDR3 omits its conserved ending phenylalanine or tryptophan, so a read error is the likely source. V usage is TRBV9 and J usage is TRBJ1-1; a possible D gene is TRBD1 (6 bases). CDR1 is SGDLS, CDR2 YYNGEE, per germline. With 0 bases removed from V and 5 bases from J, the gap between germline ends came to 11 bases. The CDR3 length is 14 residues. The DNA for the CDR3 is TGTGCCAGCAGCGTAGCTACAGGGAAAACTGAAGCTTTCTCT. Translating gives CASSVATGKTEAFS.

The V and J genes are TRBV29-1 and TRBJ1-1, with D perhaps matching TRBD1 (5 bases). Trimming left V 8 bases short and J 0 bases short, with 13 bases between. The CDR3 is 13 amino acids. Germline V CDR1 and CDR2: SQVTM, ANQGSEA. The CDR3 DNA reads as TGCAGCTCCCGTGCAGGGTTGAACACTGAAGCTTTCTTT. Amino acid sequence: CSSRAGLNTEAFF.

Ten or more counts support this clonotype. Written as DNA, the CDR3 is TGCAGCGTTGAAGATCATAATGGGACAGTCTACGAGCAGTACTTC. Translating it yields CSVEDHNGTVYEQYF. The genes are TRBV29-1 and TRBJ2-7; 7 nucleotides match TRBD1. The V gene end was trimmed by 0 bases and the J gene end by 3 bases; junction bases not matched to a gene: 8. CDR1 is SQVTM and CDR2 is ANQGSEA in the germline V gene. The CDR3 contains 15 residues.

The chain couples TRBV29-1 to TRBJ2-7; maybe TRBD1 (5 bases). Trimming shortened V by 2 bases and J by 1 base, and 15 bases separated the two germline ends. This CDR3 contains 15 residues. CDR1 and CDR2 from the germline V gene are SQVTM and ANQGSEA. The CDR3 loop reads CSVESKGITSYEQYF. The CDR3 DNA reads as TGCAGCGTTGAAAGTAAGGGGATCACATCCTACGAGCAGTACTTC.

The rearrangement joins TRBV6-5 to TRBJ1-1; D is unclear. The CDR3 is made up of 16 amino acids. Germline V lookup: CDR1 MNHEY, CDR2 SVGAGI. Trimming cost V 5 bases and J 0 bases, with 16 bases left between them. The CDR3 DNA is TGTGCCAGCAGTGAATTGTCATCGGCTATGAACACTGAAGCTTTCTTT. Its translation: CASSELSSAMNTEAFF.

Concerning this clonotype itself: A read error may account for a junction end that differs from germline. The chain links TRBV20-1 to TRBJ2-3, with no clear D. In germline, CDR1 is DFQATT, CDR2 SNEGSKA (reference sequence). The CDR3 extends over 15 amino acids. The CDR3 nucleotides read TGCGGTGCTAGAGATAGGGTCGTTTGGACAGATACGCAGTATTTT. This encodes CGARDRVVWTDTQYF.

This clonotype was seen more than once but under ten times. This chain links TRBV5-6 with TRBJ2-7; D not resolved. CDR3 length equals 16 residues. The germline gives CDR1 SGHDT, CDR2 YYEEEE. Trimming shortened V by 2 bases and J by 3 bases, and 18 bases separated the two germline ends. The CDR3 nucleotides read TGTGCCAGCAGCTTAGGTTCCGGACGGCTCTTCTACGAGCAGTACTTC. Translation gives CASSLGSGRLFYEQYF.